This TCR beta chain was identified during a study of spatial heterogeneity in lung cancer. This clonotype was counted many times. What it binds is unknown. Via MiXCR, TCRdb re-called the 5' RACE reads, giving one row per CDR3 protein. The top ten hold roughly 9.9% of the sample, which has approximately 23,000 distinct CDR3 sequences, approximately 4.3% seen once. This CDR3 is 15 amino acids long. Germline CDR1 LGHNA, CDR2 YSLEER. V lost 1 base and J lost 2, with 10 bases in between. Study-level points and caveats: It was found that expanded intratumoral alpha and beta TCR counts tracked tumor mutation counts.

Time point described: sample taken at primary tumor resection. The sequence was collected from a male donor with early-stage non-small cell lung cancer. Sequenced material: lung tumor tissue, taken at surgery. This chain links TRBV4-3 with TRBJ2-3; D gene uncertain. The CDR3 DNA sequence: TGCGCCAGCAGCCAAGGGGCTAGGACCACAGATACGCAGTATTTT. This gives the protein CASSQGARTTDTQYF.